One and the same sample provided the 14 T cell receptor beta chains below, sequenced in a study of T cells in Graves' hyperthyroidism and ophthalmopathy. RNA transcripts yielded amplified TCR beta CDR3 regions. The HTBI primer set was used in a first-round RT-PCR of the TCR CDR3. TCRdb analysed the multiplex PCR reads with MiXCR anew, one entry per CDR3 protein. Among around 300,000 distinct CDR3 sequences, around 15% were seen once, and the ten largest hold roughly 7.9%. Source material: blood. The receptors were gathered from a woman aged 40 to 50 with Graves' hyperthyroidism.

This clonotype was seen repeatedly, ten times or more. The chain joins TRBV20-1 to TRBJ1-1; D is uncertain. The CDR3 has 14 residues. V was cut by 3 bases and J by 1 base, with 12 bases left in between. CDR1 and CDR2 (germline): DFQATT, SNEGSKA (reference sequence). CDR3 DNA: TGCAGTGCTAGTAGTCGGCAGGCGAACACTGAAGCTTTCTTT. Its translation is CSASSRQANTEAFF.

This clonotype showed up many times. The CDR3 sequence is CASSPDRDTIYF. The CDR3 DNA is TGTGCCAGCTCACCAGACAGAGACACCATATATTTT. The chain joins TRBV18 to TRBJ1-3; D may be TRBD1 (5 bases). V was clipped by 2 bases and J by 8 bases, with 7 bases between them. Germline lookup yields CDR1 KGHSH and CDR2 LQKENI. This CDR3 is 12 amino acids long. Based on the CDR3 plus reference TRBV18 and TRBJ1-3, the full variable domain is NAGVMQNPRHLVRRRGQEARLRCSPMKGHSHVYWYRQLPEEGLKFMVYLQKENIIDESGMPKERFSAEFPKEGPSILRIQQVVRGDSAAYFCASSPDRDTIYFGEGSWLTVV.

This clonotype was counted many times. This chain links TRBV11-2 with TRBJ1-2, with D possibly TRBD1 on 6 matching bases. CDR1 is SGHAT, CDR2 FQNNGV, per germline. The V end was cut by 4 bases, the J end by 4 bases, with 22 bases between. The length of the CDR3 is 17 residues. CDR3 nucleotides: TGTGCCAGCAGCTCTTCCGGCACACAGGGTTTACTCTATGGCTACACCTTC. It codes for CASSSSGTQGLLYGYTF.

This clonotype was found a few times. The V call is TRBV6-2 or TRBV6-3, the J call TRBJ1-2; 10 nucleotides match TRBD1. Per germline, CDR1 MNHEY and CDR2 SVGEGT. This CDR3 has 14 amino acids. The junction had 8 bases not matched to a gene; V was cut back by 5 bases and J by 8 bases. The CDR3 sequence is CASSTGTGVNGYTF. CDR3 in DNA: TGTGCCAGCAGTACCGGGACAGGGGTAAACGGCTACACCTTC.

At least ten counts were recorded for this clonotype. The CDR3 DNA sequence: TGTGCCAGCAGTCACAACTTAAGGGCCTACAATGAGCAGTTCTTC. Translating gives CASSHNLRAYNEQFF. This chain links TRBV28 with TRBJ2-1; D is ambiguous. The CDR3 has 15 residues. The germline gives CDR1 MDHEN, CDR2 SYDVKM. Trimming took off 5 bases at V and 2 bases at J, with 13 bases between the two ends.

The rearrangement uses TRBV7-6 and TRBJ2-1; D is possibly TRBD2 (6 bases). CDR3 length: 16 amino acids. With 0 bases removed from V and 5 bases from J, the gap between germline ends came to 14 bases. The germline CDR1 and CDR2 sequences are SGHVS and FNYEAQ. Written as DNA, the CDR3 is TGTGCCAGCAGCTTAGCTTACCGGGACTCAAACAATGAGCAGTTCTTC. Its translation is CASSLAYRDSNNEQFF.

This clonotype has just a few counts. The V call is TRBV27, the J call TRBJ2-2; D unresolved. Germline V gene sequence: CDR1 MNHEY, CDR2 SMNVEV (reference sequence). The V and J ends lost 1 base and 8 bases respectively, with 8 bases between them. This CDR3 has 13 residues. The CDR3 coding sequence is TGTGCCAGCAGTTTATTGGTTGGGGGGGAGCTGTTTTTT. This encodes CASSLLVGGELFF.

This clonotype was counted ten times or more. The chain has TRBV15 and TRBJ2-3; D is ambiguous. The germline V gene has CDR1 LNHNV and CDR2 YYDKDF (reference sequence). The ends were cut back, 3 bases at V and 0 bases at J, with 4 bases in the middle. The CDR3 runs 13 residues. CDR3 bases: TGTGCCACCAGCAGGGCTAGCACAGATACGCAGTATTTT. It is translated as CATSRASTDTQYF. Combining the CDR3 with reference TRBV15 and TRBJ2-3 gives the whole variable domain DAMVIQNPRYQVTQFGKPVTLSCSQTLNHNVMYWYQQKSSQAPKLLFHYYDKDFNNEADTPDNFQSRRPNTSFCFLDIRSPGLGDTAMYLCATSRASTDTQYFGPGTRLTVL.

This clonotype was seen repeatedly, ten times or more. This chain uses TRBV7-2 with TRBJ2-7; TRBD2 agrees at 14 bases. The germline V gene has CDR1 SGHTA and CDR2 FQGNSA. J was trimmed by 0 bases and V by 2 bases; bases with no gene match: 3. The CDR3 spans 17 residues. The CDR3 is CASSLYGLAGGSYEQYF. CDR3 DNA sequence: TGTGCCAGCAGCTTATATGGACTAGCGGGAGGCTCCTACGAGCAGTACTTC.

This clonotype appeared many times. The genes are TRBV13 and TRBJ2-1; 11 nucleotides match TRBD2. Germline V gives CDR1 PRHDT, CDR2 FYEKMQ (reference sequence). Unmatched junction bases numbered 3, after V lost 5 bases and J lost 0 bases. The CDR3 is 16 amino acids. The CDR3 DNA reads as TGTGCCAGCAGCGGTAGCGGGAGGGGCTCCTACAATGAGCAGTTCTTC. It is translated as CASSGSGRGSYNEQFF.

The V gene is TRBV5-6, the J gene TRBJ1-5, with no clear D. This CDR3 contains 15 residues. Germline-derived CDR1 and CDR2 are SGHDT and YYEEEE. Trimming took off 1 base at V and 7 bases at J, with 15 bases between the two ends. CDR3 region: CASSLSGGWGQPQHF. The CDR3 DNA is TGTGCCAGCAGCTTGAGTGGCGGGTGGGGACAGCCCCAGCATTTT.

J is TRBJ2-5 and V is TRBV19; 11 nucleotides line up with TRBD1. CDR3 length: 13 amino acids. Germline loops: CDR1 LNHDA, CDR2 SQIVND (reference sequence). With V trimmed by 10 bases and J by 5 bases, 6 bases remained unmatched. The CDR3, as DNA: TGTGCCACCCGGACAGGGGGCGCGGAGACCCAGTACTTC. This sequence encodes CATRTGGAETQYF.

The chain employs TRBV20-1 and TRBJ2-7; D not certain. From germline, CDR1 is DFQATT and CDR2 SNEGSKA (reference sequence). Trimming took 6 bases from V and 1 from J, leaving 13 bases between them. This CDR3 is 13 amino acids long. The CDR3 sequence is CSAVDGGSYEQYF. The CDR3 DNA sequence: TGCAGTGCCGTGGACGGTGGGTCCTACGAGCAGTACTTC.

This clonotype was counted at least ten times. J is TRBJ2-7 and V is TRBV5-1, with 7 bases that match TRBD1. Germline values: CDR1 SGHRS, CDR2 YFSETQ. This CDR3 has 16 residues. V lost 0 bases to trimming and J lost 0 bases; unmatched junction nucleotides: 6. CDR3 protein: CASSLASGGYSYEQYF. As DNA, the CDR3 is TGCGCCAGCAGCTTGGCCTCAGGGGGATACTCCTACGAGCAGTACTTC.